This TCR beta chain was recorded in a study of CD8 T cells in Susac syndrome. V was trimmed by 3 bases and J by 2 bases, leaving 8 bases between them. CDR1 is SGHTA, CDR2 FQGNSA, per germline. This CDR3 has 13 residues. Random hexamers primed reverse transcription of about 0.45 to 1 ug RNA. TCRdb redid the calling of the immunoSEQ multiplex PCR reads with MiXCR, one entry per CDR3 protein. The sample consists of roughly 140,000 distinct CDR3 sequences, roughly 96% of them appearing once. The chain combines TRBV7-2 with TRBJ2-7, with D perhaps TRBD1 or TRBD2 (6 bases each). Input material: CD4+ T cells from PBMCs. The receptor was derived from a human donor with Susac syndrome. The CDR3 nucleotides read TGTGCCAGCAGCTTTGGGGGGCCCTACGAGCAGTACTTC. It yields the protein CASSFGGPYEQYF.